This TCR beta chain was observed in a study of blood T cells in healthy people across ages. Trimming stripped 7 bases from V and 0 bases from J, with 10 bases between. Germline V gives CDR1 MNHNS, CDR2 SASEGT. The CDR3 covers 13 residues. PCR was performed a second time for roughly 6 to 12 cycles using a sample-barcoded 5' primer and a J-beta primer mix. TCRdb used MiXCR to reprocess the 5' RACE reads, holding one entry per CDR3 protein. Here the sample spans roughly 730,000 distinct CDR3 sequences, more than 55% being singletons. The sequenced sample was blood. The chain couples TRBV6-1 to TRBJ2-7, with TRBD1 as a possible D gene (6 bases). This TCR was sampled from a man aged 40-49 years in good health. The CDR3 protein is CASKDRYSYEQYF. The CDR3, as DNA: TGTGCCAGCAAGGACAGATACTCCTACGAGCAGTACTTC.